This T cell receptor beta chain was captured in a study of T-cell reconstitution after alpha-beta-depleted transplantation in children. Study-wide results and limits: The main origin of T-cell counts and diversity one year after transplant was newly produced T cells.

Unique molecular identifiers were used in preparing the TCRbeta library. From the PCR reads, TCRdb called clonotypes with MiXCR, one entry per CDR3 protein. The profile shows about 470,000 distinct CDR3 sequences, about 40% of them singletons. The V end lost 3 bases, the J end lost 6 bases, and 18 bases lay between the germline ends. This CDR3 spans 15 amino acids. The germline CDR1 and CDR2 sequences are DFQATT and SNEGSKA (reference sequence). This clonotype has just a few counts. The antigen remains undetermined. This sequence joins TRBV20-1 and TRBJ2-1; D is possibly TRBD2 (6 bases). The source material was PBMCs, sampled before TCRalphabeta/CD19-depleted stem cell transplant. The TCR originated in a girl aged 2-10 years with aplastic anemia, due to receive a stem cell transplant. CDR3 sequence reads: CSARGNHPAGNEQFF. CDR3 nucleotides: TGCAGTGCTAGGGGGAATCACCCAGCGGGCAATGAGCAGTTCTTC.